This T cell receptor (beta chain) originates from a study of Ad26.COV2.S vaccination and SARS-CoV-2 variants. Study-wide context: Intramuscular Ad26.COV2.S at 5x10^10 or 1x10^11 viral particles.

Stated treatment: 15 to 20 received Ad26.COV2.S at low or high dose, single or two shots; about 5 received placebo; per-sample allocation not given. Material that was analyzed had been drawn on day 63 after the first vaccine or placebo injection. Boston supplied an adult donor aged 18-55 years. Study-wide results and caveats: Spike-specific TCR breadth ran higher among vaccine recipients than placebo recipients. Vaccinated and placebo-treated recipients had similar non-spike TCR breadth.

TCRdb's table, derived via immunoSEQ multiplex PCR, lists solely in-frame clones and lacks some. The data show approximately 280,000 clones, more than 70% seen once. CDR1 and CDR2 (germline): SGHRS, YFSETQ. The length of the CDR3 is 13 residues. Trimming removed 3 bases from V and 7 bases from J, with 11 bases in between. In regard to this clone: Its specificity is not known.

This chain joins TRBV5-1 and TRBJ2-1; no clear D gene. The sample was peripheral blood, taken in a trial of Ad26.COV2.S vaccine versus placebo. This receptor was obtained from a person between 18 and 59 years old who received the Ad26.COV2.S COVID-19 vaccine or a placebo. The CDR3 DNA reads TGCGCCAGCAGCTCGTCCCTAGATAATGAGCAGTTCTTC. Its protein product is CASSSSLDNEQFF. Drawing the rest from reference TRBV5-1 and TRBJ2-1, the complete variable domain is KAGVTQTPRYLIKTRGQQVTLSCSPISGHRSVSWYQQTPGQGLQFLFEYFSETQRNKGNFPGRFSGRQFSNSRSEMNVSTLELGDSALYLCASSSSLDNEQFFGPGTRLTVL.